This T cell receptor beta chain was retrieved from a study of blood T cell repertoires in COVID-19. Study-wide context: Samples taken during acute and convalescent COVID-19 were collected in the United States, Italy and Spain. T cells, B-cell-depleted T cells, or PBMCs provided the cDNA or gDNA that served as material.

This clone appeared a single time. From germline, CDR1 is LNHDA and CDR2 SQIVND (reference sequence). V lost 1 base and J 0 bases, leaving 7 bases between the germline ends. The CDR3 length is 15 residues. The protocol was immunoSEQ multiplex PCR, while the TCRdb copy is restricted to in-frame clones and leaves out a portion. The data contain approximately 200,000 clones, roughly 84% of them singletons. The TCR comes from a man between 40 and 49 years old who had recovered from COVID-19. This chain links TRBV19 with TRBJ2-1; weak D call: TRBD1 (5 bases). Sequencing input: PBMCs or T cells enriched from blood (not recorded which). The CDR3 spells CASSIGQSSYNEQFF. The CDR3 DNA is TGTGCCAGTAGTATAGGACAGAGCTCCTACAATGAGCAGTTCTTC. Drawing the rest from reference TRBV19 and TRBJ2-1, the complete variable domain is DGGITQSPKYLFRKEGQNVTLSCEQNLNHDAMYWYRQDPGQGLRLIYYSQIVNDFQKGDIAEGYSVSREKKESFPLTVTSAQKNPTAFYLCASSIGQSSYNEQFFGPGTRLTVL.